The source of this T cell receptor beta chain is a study of CD8+ T cells in alopecia areata. CDR3 size: 14 residues. Germline CDR1 and CDR2: SGHTA and FQGNSA. V lost 5 bases, J lost 1 base, and 11 bases lay in between. As regards this clone: Antigen unknown.

cDNA prepared by RNA extraction and subsequent reverse transcription served as the template for sequencing. Profiling relied on immunoSEQ multiplex PCR, and the TCRdb table lists in-frame clones only, not all of them. Of around 50,000 clones listed, 95% to 97% are singletons. Points from the study as a whole: Lesional scalp exceeded normal scalp in clonality, especially in alopecia totalis/universalis. Scalp samples also yield sequences from resident alphabeta T cells of normal skin.

Alopecia areata patients had lesional scalp punch biopsies and peripheral blood taken from them. PBMCs served as the source from which CD4+ and CD8+ T cells were sorted. The material sequenced was CD8+ T cells sorted from blood, taken at week 0. The clonotype was recovered from a human donor with alopecia areata. The chain combines TRBV7-2 with TRBJ1-1; D remains ambiguous. The DNA of the CDR3 is TGTGCCAGCAGCCCCCTTAATAAGAACACTGAAGCTTTCTTT. Translating gives CASSPLNKNTEAFF.